The present entry profiles one TCR beta chain with its context. The antigen is not known. TRB rearrangements spanning V, D and J were amplified using mixed TRB-A/B primers. MiXCR, applied by TCRdb to the multiplex PCR reads, yields one record per CDR3 protein. Among 9,000 or so distinct CDR3 sequences, around 39% were seen once, and the ten largest hold about 3.8%. This specimen comes from a study of T cell repertoires in aging, cancer and after chemotherapy. The trim removed 2 bases at V and 7 bases at J, leaving 7 bases unmatched. Germline CDR1 reads SEHNR; CDR2 reads FQNEAQ (reference sequence). The CDR3 length is 16 residues. Amplification of TCR beta used genomic DNA extracted from peripheral blood. General observations from the study: In healthy donors, age-related TCR diversity loss mainly reflected lost richness. Untreated cancer patients had significantly lower blood TCR diversity than age-matched healthy donors. Across the chemotherapy interval, each cancer cohort showed higher median generation probability, suggesting thymic rebound.

The genes are TRBV7-9 and TRBJ2-2; 10 nucleotides align to TRBD1. Sequencing used blood. This TCR derives from a human donor in good health. The CDR3: CASSLFGTGAHGELFF. The CDR3, as DNA: TGTGCCAGCAGCTTATTTGGGACAGGGGCCCACGGGGAGCTGTTTTTT.